These 21 T cell receptor beta chains were all obtained from the same sample, sequenced in a study of blood T cell repertoires in COVID-19. The protocol was immunoSEQ multiplex PCR, while the TCRdb copy is restricted to in-frame clones and leaves out a portion. The sample gives a few hundred thousand clones, approximately 85% of which show up once; 1.9% is in the top ten. The sequenced sample was PBMCs or T cells enriched from blood (not recorded which). These receptors all come from a woman between 50 and 59 years old who had recovered from COVID-19.

V usage is TRBV28 and J usage is TRBJ1-5, with D possibly being TRBD1 (6 bases). The CDR3 contains 15 residues. V was trimmed by 4 bases and J by 2 bases, leaving 12 bases between them. From germline, CDR1 is MDHEN and CDR2 SYDVKM. CDR3 DNA: TGTGCCAGCAGTTGGACAGCGTGGGGCAATCAGCCCCAGCATTTT. Its protein is CASSWTAWGNQPQHF.

The CDR3 DNA reads TGTGCCAGCAGCCCGACAGTCGATACGCAGTATTTT. As protein: CASSPTVDTQYF. This chain connects TRBV5-8 to TRBJ2-3; possibly TRBD1 for D (5 bases). The germline V and J ends were trimmed by 4 bases and 6 bases, with 9 bases remaining between them. The CDR3 consists of 12 residues. Germline lookup yields CDR1 SGHTS and CDR2 YDEGEE.

This clone was counted once. V usage is TRBV4-2 and J usage is TRBJ2-7, with D perhaps TRBD1 (6 bases). Germline V CDR1 and CDR2: LGHNA, YNFKEQ. With 4 bases removed from V and 2 bases from J, the gap between germline ends came to 18 bases. The CDR3 runs 16 residues. The CDR3, as DNA: TGTGCCAGCAGCCCCTACCCGAAGGGGGACGCCTACGAGCAGTACTTC. Translating gives CASSPYPKGDAYEQYF.

J is TRBJ2-1 and V is TRBV9; 9 bases fit TRBD2. Germline lookup yields CDR1 SGDLS and CDR2 YYNGEE. Unmatched junction bases numbered 3, after V lost 0 bases and J lost 2 bases. This CDR3 spans 16 amino acids. In nucleotides, the CDR3 is TGTGCCAGCAGCGTAGTTGCGGGAGGGCCCTACAATGAGCAGTTCTTC. It yields the protein CASSVVAGGPYNEQFF.

V usage is TRBV5-1 and J usage is TRBJ2-1, with 11 nucleotides matching TRBD2. Germline assignment: CDR1 SGHRS and CDR2 YFSETQ. This CDR3 is built from 22 residues. The ends lost 0 bases at V and 8 bases at J; junction bases unmatched: 25. CDR3 in amino acids: CASSLAGQPGRYSGRGDHEQFF. In DNA form, the CDR3 reads TGCGCCAGCAGCTTGGCCGGGCAGCCGGGAAGGTATAGCGGGAGGGGGGATCATGAGCAGTTCTTC.

The rearrangement joins TRBV5-1 to TRBJ2-1; possibly TRBD2 for D (6 bases). The CDR3 is 13 residues long. Deletions cut 4 bases from V and 7 bases from J, with 12 bases between. Germline assignment: CDR1 SGHRS and CDR2 YFSETQ. The CDR3 coding sequence is TGCGCCAGCAGCCGCGGGGTCGGGAATGAGCAGTTCTTC. Translation: CASSRGVGNEQFF.

The rearrangement uses TRBV30 and TRBJ2-3; 7 bases are shared with TRBD2. V lost 3 bases to trimming and J lost 1 base; unmatched junction nucleotides: 10. This CDR3 is built from 16 residues. CDR1 is GTSNPN, CDR2 SVGIG, per germline (reference sequence). In DNA form, the CDR3 reads TGTGCCTGGAGCGAAAAGGGCGGGAGAGGCACAGATACGCAGTATTTT. This sequence encodes CAWSEKGGRGTDTQYF. Filled out from reference TRBV30 and TRBJ2-3, the complete variable domain reads SQTIHQWPATLVQPVGSPLSLECTVEGTSNPNLYWYRQAAGRGLQLLFYSVGIGQISSEVPQNLSASRPQDRQFILSSKKLLLSDSGFYLCAWSEKGGRGTDTQYFGPGTRLTVL.

This clone was observed a single time. CDR3 protein: CAISGGENTIYF. For the CDR3, the DNA is TGTGCCATCAGTGGGGGGGAGAACACCATATATTTT. The chain joins TRBV10-3 to TRBJ1-3; perhaps TRBD1 as D (5 bases). This CDR3 has 12 residues. Trimming removed 4 bases at V and 7 bases at J, with 8 bases between. The germline CDR1 and CDR2 sequences are ENHRY and SYGVKD.

A few counts support this clone. V and J are TRBV7-9 and TRBJ2-2; 8 nucleotides align to TRBD2. The CDR3 has 15 amino acids. V lost 2 bases to trimming and J lost 5 bases; unmatched junction nucleotides: 4. Per germline, CDR1 SEHNR and CDR2 FQNEAQ (reference sequence). CDR3 sequence reads: CASSLSGSGTGELFF. Written as DNA, the CDR3 is TGTGCCAGCAGCTTAAGCGGGAGCGGTACCGGGGAGCTGTTTTTT.

The CDR3 DNA sequence: TGCAGCGTTGTGAGCGGCGGGTCTAAAGAGACCCAGTACTTC. This codes for CSVVSGGSKETQYF. J is TRBJ2-5 and V is TRBV29-1; D may be TRBD2 (5 bases). The V end lost 4 bases, the J end lost 3 bases, and 15 bases lay between the germline ends. Germline loops: CDR1 SQVTM, CDR2 ANQGSEA. The CDR3 length is 14 residues.

V gene TRBV2 combines with J gene TRBJ2-1; no clear D gene. The germline gives CDR1 SNHLY, CDR2 FYNNEI. CDR3 length: 11 amino acids. Trimming cost V 6 bases and J 7 bases, with 7 bases left between them. The CDR3 bases are TGTGCCAGCAGGTTCCTGAATGAGCAGTTCTTC. This codes for CASRFLNEQFF.

The gene calls are TRBV5-4 and TRBJ1-1; tentatively, D is TRBD1 (6 bases). Germline V CDR1 and CDR2: SGHNT, YYREEE (reference sequence). V was trimmed by 2 bases and J by 4 bases, leaving 15 bases between them. The CDR3 runs to 15 residues. This chain's CDR3 is CASSLRLGGATEAFF. CDR3 coding DNA: TGTGCCAGCAGCTTACGTTTAGGGGGGGCCACTGAAGCTTTCTTT.

This clone appeared a single time. V gene TRBV6-1 combines with J gene TRBJ2-6, with D tentatively TRBD1 (6 bases). Germline V gene lookup returns CDR1 MNHNS and CDR2 SASEGT. V lost 1 base to trimming and J lost 3 bases, with 7 bases between them. The CDR3 spans 15 residues. This CDR3 is CASSEETGGANVLTF. The CDR3 coding sequence is TGTGCCAGCAGTGAAGAGACAGGTGGGGCCAACGTCCTGACTTTC.

The chain is built from TRBV27 and TRBJ1-6; D possibly corresponds to TRBD1 (6 bases). Germline V gene lookup returns CDR1 MNHEY and CDR2 SMNVEV (reference sequence). The CDR3 spans 15 residues. V dropped 6 bases and J dropped 10 bases, with 19 bases sitting between them. CDR3 nucleotide sequence: TGTGCCAGCAGGCGAGAACAGGGATGGGGATCACCCCTCCACTTT. Amino acids: CASRREQGWGSPLHF.

The gene calls are TRBV9 and TRBJ1-4; no definite D call. Trimming shortened V by 4 bases and J by 3 bases, and 10 bases separated the two germline ends. CDR3 size: 14 residues. Germline lookup yields CDR1 SGDLS and CDR2 YYNGEE. CDR3 amino acids: CASSSPVPNEKLFF. CDR3 sequence (DNA): TGTGCCAGCAGCTCCCCGGTCCCTAATGAAAAACTGTTTTTT.

This sequence joins TRBV18 and TRBJ2-6; 12 bases match TRBD1. The V gene end was trimmed by 2 bases and the J gene end by 2 bases; junction bases not matched to a gene: 4. Germline V gene sequence: CDR1 KGHSH, CDR2 LQKENI. This CDR3 contains 18 residues. CDR3 nucleotides: TGTGCCAGCTCACCAGGGACAGGGGGCGCGGCTGGGGCCAACGTCCTGACTTTC. Its translation is CASSPGTGGAAGANVLTF.

DNA for the CDR3: TGCAGCGTCGCCGGACTAGCGGGAGTCCCAGATACGCAGTATTTT. The encoded protein is CSVAGLAGVPDTQYF. This sequence joins TRBV29-1 and TRBJ2-3; 13 nucleotides match TRBD2. J lost 4 bases, V lost 6 bases, and 7 bases had no gene match. Per the germline V gene, CDR1 is SQVTM and CDR2 is ANQGSEA. CDR3 size: 15 residues.

The rearrangement links TRBV19 to TRBJ2-7; TRBD2 agrees at 9 bases. Germline V gene data show CDR1 as LNHDA and CDR2 as SQIVND (reference sequence). V shed 4 bases and J 2 bases; nucleotides not matched to a gene: 3. This CDR3 has 14 amino acids. The CDR3 loop is CASSTRLAAYEQYF. CDR3 DNA: TGTGCCAGTAGTACTAGACTAGCGGCCTACGAGCAGTACTTC. Based on the CDR3 plus reference TRBV19 and TRBJ2-7, the full variable domain is DGGITQSPKYLFRKEGQNVTLSCEQNLNHDAMYWYRQDPGQGLRLIYYSQIVNDFQKGDIAEGYSVSREKKESFPLTVTSAQKNPTAFYLCASSTRLAAYEQYFGPGTRLTVT.

The gene calls are TRBV3-1 (or the pseudogene TRBV3-2) and TRBJ2-7; a weak D match, TRBD2 (6 bases). Germline lookup yields CDR1 LGHDT and CDR2 YNNKEL (reference sequence). The CDR3 runs to 15 residues. The V end lost 6 bases, the J end lost 1 base, and 16 bases lay between the germline ends. The CDR3 is CASRHTQSGSYEQYF. CDR3 nucleotide sequence: TGTGCCAGCAGACACACCCAGAGCGGGTCCTACGAGCAGTACTTC.

The chain recombines TRBV10-3 with TRBJ2-4, with 10 nucleotides matching TRBD1. This CDR3 is 14 amino acids long. V trimming: 3 bases; J trimming: 7 bases; junction bases outside the gene matches: 3. Germline CDR1 reads ENHRY; CDR2 reads SYGVKD. This CDR3 reads CAISEGTGVNIQYF. CDR3 DNA sequence: TGTGCCATCAGTGAAGGGACAGGGGTCAACATTCAGTACTTC.

The gene calls are TRBV7-8 and TRBJ1-2; weak D call: TRBD1 (6 bases). The CDR3 sequence is 16 residues long. CDR1 and CDR2 from the germline V gene are SGHVS and FQNEAQ. Trimming shortened V by 1 base and J by 7 bases, and 19 bases separated the two germline ends. DNA of the CDR3: TGTGCCAGCAGCTTAGAAGGACAGAGATGGAGCGGTGGCTACACCTTC. It is translated as CASSLEGQRWSGGYTF.